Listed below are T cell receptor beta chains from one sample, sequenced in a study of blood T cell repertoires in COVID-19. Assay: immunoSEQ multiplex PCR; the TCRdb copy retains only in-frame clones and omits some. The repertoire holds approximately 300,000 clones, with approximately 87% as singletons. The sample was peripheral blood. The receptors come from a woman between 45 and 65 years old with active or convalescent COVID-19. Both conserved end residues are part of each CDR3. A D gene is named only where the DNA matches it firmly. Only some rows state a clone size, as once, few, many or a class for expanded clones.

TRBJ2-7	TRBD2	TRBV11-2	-	TGTGCCAGCAGCTTAGGTCCAGCGGGGGGGACGCAGTACTTC	CASSLGPAGGTQYF
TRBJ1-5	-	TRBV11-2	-	TGTGCCAGCAGCTTACAGGGTAGGGGCAATCAGCCCCAGCATTTT	CASSLQGRGNQPQHF
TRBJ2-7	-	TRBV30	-	TGTGCCTGGAGTCTGAGGACAGCTGAGCAGTACTTC	CAWSLRTAEQYF
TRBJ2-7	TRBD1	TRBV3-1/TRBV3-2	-	TGTGCCAGCAGCCAAGAAGGACAGGGTGGAGAGCAGTACTTC	CASSQEGQGGEQYF
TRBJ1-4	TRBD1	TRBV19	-	TGTGCCAGTAGTATGGGGGGACAGGTGAATGAAAAACTGTTTTTT	CASSMGGQVNEKLFF
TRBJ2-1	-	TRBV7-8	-	TGTGCCAGCAGCTTAGCGTTGGCCAGCTCCTACAATGAGCAGTTCTTC	CASSLALASSYNEQFF
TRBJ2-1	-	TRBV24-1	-	TGTGCCACCAGTGATTTGACTAGGTTTTTTTGGAATGAGCAGTTCTTC	CATSDLTRFFWNEQFF
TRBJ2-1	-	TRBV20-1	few	TGCAGTGCTAGTACGGGTCAGGGCAATGAGCAGTTCTTC	CSASTGQGNEQFF
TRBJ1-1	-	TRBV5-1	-	TGCGCCAGCAGCCCGGCCGGGGGTCGGAACACTGAAGCTTTCTTT	CASSPAGGRNTEAFF
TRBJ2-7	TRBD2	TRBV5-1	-	TGCGCCAGCAGCTTGGCCGGTAGCGGGGCTTACGAGCAGTACTTC	CASSLAGSGAYEQYF
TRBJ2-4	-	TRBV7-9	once	TGTGCCAGCAGCCTCCCCGGGGGGCTGAAAAACATTCAGTACTTC	CASSLPGGLKNIQYF
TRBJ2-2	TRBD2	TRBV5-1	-	TGCGCCAGCGGCCACGGGACTAGCGGGATATTAATCAGCGGGGAGCTGTTTTTT	CASGHGTSGILISGELFF
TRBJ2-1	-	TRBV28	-	TGTGCCAGCCACGGGACATTAAATGAGCAGTTCTTC	CASHGTLNEQFF
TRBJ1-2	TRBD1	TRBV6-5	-	TGTGCCAGCAGTTACAAGGGACAGTACTATGGCTACACCTTC	CASSYKGQYYGYTF
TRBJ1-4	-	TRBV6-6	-	TGTGCCAGCAGACTGGACTTAAATGAAAAACTGTTTTTT	CASRLDLNEKLFF
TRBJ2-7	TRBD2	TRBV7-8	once	TGTGCCAGCAGCTTAGAATCTGGACTAGGGGTTTACGAGCAGTACTTC	CASSLESGLGVYEQYF
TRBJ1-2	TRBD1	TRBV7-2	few	TGTGCCAGCAGCTTAGGTCCGGGACAGAAAATCTATGGCTACACCTTC	CASSLGPGQKIYGYTF
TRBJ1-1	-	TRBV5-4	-	TGTGCCAGCAGCCCTGAAAATGGGAGAGGTACTGAAGCTTTCTTT	CASSPENGRGTEAFF
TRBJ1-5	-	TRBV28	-	TGTGCCAGCAGTACATCCTCGGCCGGAGGAACCGGGGGAGCCCAGCATTTT	CASSTSSAGGTGGAQHF
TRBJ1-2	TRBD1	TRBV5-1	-	TGCGCCAGCAGCTTGGGGACAGGGAACGGCTACACCTTC	CASSLGTGNGYTF
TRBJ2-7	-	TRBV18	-	TGTGCCAGCTCACCACGCACAGGGAGATTGGAGGAGCAGTACTTC	CASSPRTGRLEEQYF
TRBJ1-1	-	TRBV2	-	TGTGCCAGCAGTGAAGCGCCGACTCTGAACACTGAAGCTTTCTTT	CASSEAPTLNTEAFF
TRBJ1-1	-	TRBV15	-	TGTGCCACCAGCCCCCGTTCGGTGAACACTGAAGCTTTCTTT	CATSPRSVNTEAFF
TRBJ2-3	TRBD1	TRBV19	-	TGTGCCAGTACCGGACGGGACCGACAGGGGAGCACAGATACGCAGTATTTT	CASTGRDRQGSTDTQYF
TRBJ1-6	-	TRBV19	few	TGTGCCAGTAGTATATGGTATTCGGAAGGGGATTCACCCCTCCACTTT	CASSIWYSEGDSPLHF
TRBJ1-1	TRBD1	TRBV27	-	TGTGCCAGCAGTTTAATAGGGGGCCGAGGCACTGAAGCTTTCTTT	CASSLIGGRGTEAFF
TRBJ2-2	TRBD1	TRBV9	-	TGTGCCAGCAGCCCACGACAGGGGACCGGGGAGCTGTTTTTT	CASSPRQGTGELFF
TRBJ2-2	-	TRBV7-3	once	TGTGCCAGCAGCTTATCGGCGCGGGGCACCGGGGAGCTGTTTTTT	CASSLSARGTGELFF
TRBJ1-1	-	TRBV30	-	TGTGCCTGGTCCCTAGACGGCCCTGAAGCTTTCTTT	CAWSLDGPEAFF
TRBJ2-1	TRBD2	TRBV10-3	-	TGTGCCATCAGTGAGGAGGGGACTAGCGGGAGAAGGAATGAGCAGTTCTTC	CAISEEGTSGRRNEQFF
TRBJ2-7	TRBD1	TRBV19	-	TGTGCCAGTAGCCGGGACAGGGTGGAAGGGGAGCAGTACTTC	CASSRDRVEGEQYF
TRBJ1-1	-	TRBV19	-	TGTGCCAGTAGTACACCAGACGTCAGGGTGAGGGCTTTCTTT	CASSTPDVRVRAFF
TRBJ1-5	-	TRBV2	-	TGTGCCAGCAGTGTAACCGGGGTGAATCAGCCCCAGCATTTT	CASSVTGVNQPQHF
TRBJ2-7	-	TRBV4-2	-	TGTGCCAGCAGCCCTAGATGGGGCAGCGCCTACGAGCAGTACTTC	CASSPRWGSAYEQYF
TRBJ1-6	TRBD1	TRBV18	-	TGTGCCAGCTCACCCCGACAGGGGAATCCCTATAATTCACCCCTCCACTTT	CASSPRQGNPYNSPLHF
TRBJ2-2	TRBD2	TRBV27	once	TGTGCCAGCAGCCGGAGCGGGAGACCGAACACCGGGGAGCTGTTTTTT	CASSRSGRPNTGELFF
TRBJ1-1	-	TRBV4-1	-	TGCGCCAGCAGCCAAGAGAGGGACACTGAAGCTTTCTTT	CASSQERDTEAFF
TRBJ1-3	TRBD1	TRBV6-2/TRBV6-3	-	TGTGCCAGCAGCCCTGACAGGGCTCACTCTGGAAACACCATATATTTT	CASSPDRAHSGNTIYF
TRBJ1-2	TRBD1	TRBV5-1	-	TGCGCCAGCAGTTCAGGACAGGGCCATGGCTACACCTTC	CASSSGQGHGYTF
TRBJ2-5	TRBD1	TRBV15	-	TGTGCCACCAGCAAGTTTCTGACAGGGTCTGAGGAGACCCAGTACTTC	CATSKFLTGSEETQYF
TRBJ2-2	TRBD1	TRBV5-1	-	TGCGCCAGCAGCGGGACAGGCTACACCGGGGAGCTGTTTTTT	CASSGTGYTGELFF
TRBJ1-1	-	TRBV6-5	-	TGTGCCAGCAGTTACTCCCTTGACAGTAACACTGAAGCTTTCTTT	CASSYSLDSNTEAFF
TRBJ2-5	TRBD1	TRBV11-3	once	TGTGCCAGCAGCTTAGGATCACAGGGGGCAGGGACCCAGTACTTC	CASSLGSQGAGTQYF
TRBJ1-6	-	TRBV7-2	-	TGTGCCAGCAGTACAGGGCCAATGAATTCACCCCTCCACTTT	CASSTGPMNSPLHF
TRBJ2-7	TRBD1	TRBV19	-	TGTGCCAGTAGGGACAGGGGCACCTACGAGCAGTACTTC	CASRDRGTYEQYF
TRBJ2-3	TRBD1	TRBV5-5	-	TGTGCCAGCAGCTTTCCGGACAGGGGTCTGGATACGCAGTATTTT	CASSFPDRGLDTQYF
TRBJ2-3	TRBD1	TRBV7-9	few	TGTGCCAGCAGCTTATCATCCAGGGGGAATACAGATACGCAGTATTTT	CASSLSSRGNTDTQYF
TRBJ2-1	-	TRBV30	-	TGTGCCTGGAGTGTACTACAGGGTGTTGAGCAGTTCTTC	CAWSVLQGVEQFF
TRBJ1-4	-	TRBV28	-	TGTGCCAGCAGCCCCGGACAGAATGAAAAACTGTTTTTT	CASSPGQNEKLFF
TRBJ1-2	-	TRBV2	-	TGTGCCAGCAGAGAGGGTAGTGGGTCTTATGGCTACACCTTC	CASREGSGSYGYTF
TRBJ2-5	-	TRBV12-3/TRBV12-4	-	TGTGCCAGCAGTTTTCGGGGAGAGGAGACCCAGTACTTC	CASSFRGEETQYF
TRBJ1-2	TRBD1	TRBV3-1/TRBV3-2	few	TGTGCCAGCAGCCCGCGGACAGGGGGCATAGGCTATGGCTACACCTTC	CASSPRTGGIGYGYTF
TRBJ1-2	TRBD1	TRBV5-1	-	TGCGCCAGCAGCGAGACAGGGGCCTCTAACTATGGCTACACCTTC	CASSETGASNYGYTF
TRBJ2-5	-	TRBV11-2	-	TGTGCCAGCAGCTTAGGAGGCCACGACCAAGAGACCCAGTACTTC	CASSLGGHDQETQYF
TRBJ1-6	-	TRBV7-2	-	TGTGCCAGCAGCTTGCAACAGTTTACTTCACCCCTCCACTTT	CASSLQQFTSPLHF
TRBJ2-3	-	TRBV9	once	TGTGCCAGCAGCCCAGGACAGCACACAGATACGCAGTATTTT	CASSPGQHTDTQYF
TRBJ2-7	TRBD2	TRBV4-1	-	TGCGCCAGCAGCCCGTGGACTAGCGGGAGGGATGGCGAGCAGTACTTC	CASSPWTSGRDGEQYF
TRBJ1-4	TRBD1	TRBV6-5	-	TGTGCCAGCAGAAGGGGGCTAATGACTAATGAAAAACTGTTTTTT	CASRRGLMTNEKLFF
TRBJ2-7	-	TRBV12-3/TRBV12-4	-	TGTGCCAGCAGCCGAGGGAGCGAGCAGTACTTC	CASSRGSEQYF
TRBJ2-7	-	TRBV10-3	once	TGTGCCATCAATGGGGTCCAGGGCGAGCAGTACTTC	CAINGVQGEQYF